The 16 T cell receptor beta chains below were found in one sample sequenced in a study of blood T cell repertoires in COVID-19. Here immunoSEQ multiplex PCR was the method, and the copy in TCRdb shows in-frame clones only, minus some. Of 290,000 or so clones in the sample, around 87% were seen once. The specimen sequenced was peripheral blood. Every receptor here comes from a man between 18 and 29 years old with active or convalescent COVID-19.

CDR3 in amino acids: CASSYAVNTEAFF. The CDR3 bases are TGTGCCAGCAGCTACGCGGTAAACACTGAAGCTTTCTTT. V and J are TRBV7-2 and TRBJ1-1, with D hard to call. CDR3 size: 13 residues. Per germline, CDR1 SGHTA and CDR2 FQGNSA. V was clipped by 4 bases and J by 2 bases, with 8 bases between them. The full variable domain, with the rest looked up from reference TRBV7-2 and TRBJ1-1, is GAGVSQSPSNKVTEKGKDVELRCDPISGHTALYWYRQSLGQGLEFLIYFQGNSAPDKSGLPSDRFSAERTGGSVSTLTIQRTQQEDSAVYLCASSYAVNTEAFFGQGTRLTVV.

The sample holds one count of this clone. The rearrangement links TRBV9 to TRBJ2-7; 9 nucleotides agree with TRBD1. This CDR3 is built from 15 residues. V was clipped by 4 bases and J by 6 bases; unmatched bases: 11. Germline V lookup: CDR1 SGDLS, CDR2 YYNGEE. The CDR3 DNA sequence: TGTGCCAGCAGCCCCTTCACGGGACAGGGCGTCGAGCAGTACTTC. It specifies CASSPFTGQGVEQYF.

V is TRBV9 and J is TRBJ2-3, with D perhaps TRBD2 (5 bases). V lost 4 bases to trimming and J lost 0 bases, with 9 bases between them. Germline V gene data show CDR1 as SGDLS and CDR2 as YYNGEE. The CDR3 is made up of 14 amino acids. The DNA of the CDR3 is TGTGCCAGCAGCTTCCGAGGGAGCACAGATACGCAGTATTTT. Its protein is CASSFRGSTDTQYF.

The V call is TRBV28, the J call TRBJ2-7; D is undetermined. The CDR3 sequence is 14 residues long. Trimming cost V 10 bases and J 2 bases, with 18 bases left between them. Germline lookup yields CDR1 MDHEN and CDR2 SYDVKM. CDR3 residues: CATQSTFTTYEQYF. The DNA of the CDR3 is TGTGCCACTCAGTCCACATTCACTACCTACGAGCAGTACTTC. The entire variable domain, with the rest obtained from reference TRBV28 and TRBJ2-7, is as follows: DVKVTQSSRYLVKRTGEKVFLECVQDMDHENMFWYRQDPGLGLRLIYFSYDVKMKEKGDIPEGYSVSREKKERFSLILESASTNQTSMYLCATQSTFTTYEQYFGPGTRLTVT.

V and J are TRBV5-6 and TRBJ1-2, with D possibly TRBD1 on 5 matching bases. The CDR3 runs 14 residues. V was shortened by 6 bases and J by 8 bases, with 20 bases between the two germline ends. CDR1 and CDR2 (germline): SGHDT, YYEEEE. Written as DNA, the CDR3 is TGTGCCAGCACCTCGGAGGAGGGGCCCTGGGGCTACACCTTC. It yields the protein CASTSEEGPWGYTF.

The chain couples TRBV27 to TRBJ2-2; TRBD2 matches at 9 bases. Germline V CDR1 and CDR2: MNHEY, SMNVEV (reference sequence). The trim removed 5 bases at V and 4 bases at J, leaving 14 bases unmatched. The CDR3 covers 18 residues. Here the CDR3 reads CASSPQGLAQPFTGELFF. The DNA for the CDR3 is TGTGCCAGCAGTCCCCAGGGACTAGCACAACCCTTCACCGGGGAGCTGTTTTTT.

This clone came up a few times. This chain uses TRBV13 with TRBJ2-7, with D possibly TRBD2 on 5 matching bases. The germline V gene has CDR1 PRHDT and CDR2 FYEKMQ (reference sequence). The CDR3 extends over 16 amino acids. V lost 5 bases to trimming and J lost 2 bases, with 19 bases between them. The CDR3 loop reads CASSDRATGFPYEQYF. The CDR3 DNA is TGTGCCAGCAGCGACCGGGCCACGGGGTTCCCCTACGAGCAGTACTTC.

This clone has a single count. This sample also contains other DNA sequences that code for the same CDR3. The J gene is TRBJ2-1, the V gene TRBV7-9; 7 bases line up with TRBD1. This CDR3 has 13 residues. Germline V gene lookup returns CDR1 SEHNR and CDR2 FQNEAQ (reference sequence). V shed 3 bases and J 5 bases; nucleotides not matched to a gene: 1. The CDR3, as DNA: TGTGCCAGCAGCTTGGGACAGCACAATGAGCAGTTCTTC. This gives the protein CASSLGQHNEQFF.

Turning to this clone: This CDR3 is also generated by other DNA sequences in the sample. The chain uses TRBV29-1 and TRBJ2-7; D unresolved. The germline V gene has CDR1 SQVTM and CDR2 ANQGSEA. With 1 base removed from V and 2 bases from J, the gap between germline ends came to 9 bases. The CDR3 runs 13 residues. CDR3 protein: CSVEGQVPYEQYF. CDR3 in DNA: TGCAGCGTTGAAGGCCAGGTCCCCTACGAGCAGTACTTC.

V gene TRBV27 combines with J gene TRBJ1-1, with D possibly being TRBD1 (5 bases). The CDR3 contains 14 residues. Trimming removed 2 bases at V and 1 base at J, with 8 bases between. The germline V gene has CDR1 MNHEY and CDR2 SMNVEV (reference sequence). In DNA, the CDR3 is TGTGCCAGCAGTTTAGGGGCCGGGAACACTGAAGCTTTCTTT. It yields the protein CASSLGAGNTEAFF.

The CDR3 sequence is CASSGTGTSEQYF. In nucleotides, the CDR3 is TGTGCCAGCAGTGGAACAGGGACGAGCGAGCAGTACTTC. The chain employs TRBV12-3 or TRBV12-4 and TRBJ2-7; D perhaps matches TRBD1 (6 bases). V lost 5 bases and J 6 bases, leaving 14 bases between the germline ends. This CDR3 has 13 amino acids.

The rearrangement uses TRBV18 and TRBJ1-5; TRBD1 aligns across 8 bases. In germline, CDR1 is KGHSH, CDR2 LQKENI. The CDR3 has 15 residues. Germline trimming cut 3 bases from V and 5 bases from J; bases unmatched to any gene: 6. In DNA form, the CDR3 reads TGTGCCAGCTCACCTCCAGGGGGCGCGGATCAGCCCCAGCATTTT. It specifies CASSPPGGADQPQHF.

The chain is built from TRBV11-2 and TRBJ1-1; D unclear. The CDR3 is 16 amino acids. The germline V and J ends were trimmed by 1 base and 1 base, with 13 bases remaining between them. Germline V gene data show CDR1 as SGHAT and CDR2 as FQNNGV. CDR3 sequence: CASSLGHWAQNTEAFF. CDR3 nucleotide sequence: TGTGCCAGCAGCTTAGGGCACTGGGCTCAGAACACTGAAGCTTTCTTT.

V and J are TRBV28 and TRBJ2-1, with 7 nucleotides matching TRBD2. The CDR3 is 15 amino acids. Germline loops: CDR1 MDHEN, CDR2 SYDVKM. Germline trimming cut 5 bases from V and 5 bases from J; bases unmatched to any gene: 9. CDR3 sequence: CASSPLGGIHNEQFF. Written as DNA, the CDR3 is TGTGCCAGCAGTCCCCTGGGGGGGATCCACAATGAGCAGTTCTTC.

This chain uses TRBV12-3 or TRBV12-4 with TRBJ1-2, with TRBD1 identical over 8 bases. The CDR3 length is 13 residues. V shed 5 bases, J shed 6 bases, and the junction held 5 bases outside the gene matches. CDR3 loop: CASSPGQGHGYTF. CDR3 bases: TGTGCCAGCAGTCCCGGACAGGGTCATGGCTACACCTTC.

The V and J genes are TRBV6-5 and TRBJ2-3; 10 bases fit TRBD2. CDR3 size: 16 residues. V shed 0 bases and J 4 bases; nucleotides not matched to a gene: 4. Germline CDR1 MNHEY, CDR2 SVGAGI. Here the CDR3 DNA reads TGTGCCAGCAGTTACTCAGCTAGCGGGAGACCAGATACGCAGTATTTT. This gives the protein CASSYSASGRPDTQYF.